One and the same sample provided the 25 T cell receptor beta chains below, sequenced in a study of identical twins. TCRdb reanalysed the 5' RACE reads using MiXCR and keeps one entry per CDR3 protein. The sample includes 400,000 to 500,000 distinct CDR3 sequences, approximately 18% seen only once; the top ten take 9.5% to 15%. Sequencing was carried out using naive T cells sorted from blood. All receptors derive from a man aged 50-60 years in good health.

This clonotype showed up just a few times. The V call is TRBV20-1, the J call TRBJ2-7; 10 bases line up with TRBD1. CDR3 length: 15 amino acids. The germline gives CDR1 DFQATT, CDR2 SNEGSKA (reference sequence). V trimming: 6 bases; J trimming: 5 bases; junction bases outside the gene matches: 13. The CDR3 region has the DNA TGCAGTGCCCGAATCAGGACAGGGGGGAAGGACGAGCAGTACTTC. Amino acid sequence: CSARIRTGGKDEQYF.

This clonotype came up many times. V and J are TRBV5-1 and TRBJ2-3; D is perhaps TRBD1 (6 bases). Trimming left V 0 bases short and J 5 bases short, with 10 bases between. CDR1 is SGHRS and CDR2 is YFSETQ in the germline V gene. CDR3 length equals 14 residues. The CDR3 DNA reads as TGCGCCAGCAGCTTGGATAGCAGGGGAGATACGCAGTATTTT. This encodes CASSLDSRGDTQYF.

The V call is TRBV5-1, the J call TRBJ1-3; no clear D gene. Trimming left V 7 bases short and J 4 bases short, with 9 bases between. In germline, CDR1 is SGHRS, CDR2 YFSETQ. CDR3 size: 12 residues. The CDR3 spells CASQFRGNTIYF. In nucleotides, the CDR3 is TGCGCCAGCCAGTTTCGGGGAAACACCATATATTTT.

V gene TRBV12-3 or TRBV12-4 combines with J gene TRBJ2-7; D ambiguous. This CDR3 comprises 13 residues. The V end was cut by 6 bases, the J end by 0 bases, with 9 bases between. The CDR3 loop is CASRYGSSYEQYF. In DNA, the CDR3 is TGTGCCAGCAGGTACGGTTCCTCCTACGAGCAGTACTTC.

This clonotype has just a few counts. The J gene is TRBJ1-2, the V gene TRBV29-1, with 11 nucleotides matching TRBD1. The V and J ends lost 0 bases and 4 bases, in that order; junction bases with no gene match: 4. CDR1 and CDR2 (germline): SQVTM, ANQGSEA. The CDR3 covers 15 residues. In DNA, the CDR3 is TGCAGCGTTGAAGATCCGGGACAGGGGGTCTATGGCTACACCTTC. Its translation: CSVEDPGQGVYGYTF.

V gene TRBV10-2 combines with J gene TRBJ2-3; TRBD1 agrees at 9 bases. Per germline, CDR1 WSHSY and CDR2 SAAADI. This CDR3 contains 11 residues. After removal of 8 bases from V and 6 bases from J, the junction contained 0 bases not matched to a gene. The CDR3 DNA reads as TGCGCCAGCGGGACAGGGGATACGCAGTATTTT. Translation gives CASGTGDTQYF.

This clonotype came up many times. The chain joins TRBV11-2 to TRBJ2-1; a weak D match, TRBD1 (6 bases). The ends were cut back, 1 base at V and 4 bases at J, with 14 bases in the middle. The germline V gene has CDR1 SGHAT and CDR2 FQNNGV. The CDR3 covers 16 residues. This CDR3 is CASSLGPRTVYNEQFF. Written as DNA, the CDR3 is TGTGCCAGCAGCTTAGGGCCCAGGACAGTATACAATGAGCAGTTCTTC. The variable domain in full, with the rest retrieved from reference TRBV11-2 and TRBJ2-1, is EAGVAQSPRYKIIEKRQSVAFWCNPISGHATLYWYQQILGQGPKLLIQFQNNGVVDDSQLPKDRFSAERLKGVDSTLKIQPAKLEDSAVYLCASSLGPRTVYNEQFFGPGTRLTVL.

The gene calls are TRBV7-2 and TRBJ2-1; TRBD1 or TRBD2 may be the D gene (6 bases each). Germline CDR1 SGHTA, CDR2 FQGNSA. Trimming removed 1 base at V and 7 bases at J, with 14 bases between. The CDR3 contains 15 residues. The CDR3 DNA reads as TGTGCCAGCAGCTTAGGACGGGGGCGCCGGAATGAGCAGTTCTTC. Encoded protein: CASSLGRGRRNEQFF.

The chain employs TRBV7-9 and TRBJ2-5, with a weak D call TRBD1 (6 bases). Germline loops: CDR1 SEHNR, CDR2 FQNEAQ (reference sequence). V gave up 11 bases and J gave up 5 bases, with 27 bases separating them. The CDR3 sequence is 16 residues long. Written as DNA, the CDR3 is TGTGCCCGATATTTTAGGGACATTCAAAACGGGGAGACCCAGTACTTC. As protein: CARYFRDIQNGETQYF.

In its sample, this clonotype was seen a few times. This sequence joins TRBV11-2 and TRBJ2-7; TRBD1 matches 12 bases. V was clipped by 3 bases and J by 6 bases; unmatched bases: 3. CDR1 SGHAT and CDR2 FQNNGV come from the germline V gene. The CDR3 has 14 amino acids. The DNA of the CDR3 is TGTGCCAGCAGCTTGGGGACAGGGGGCCTCGAGCAGTACTTC. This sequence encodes CASSLGTGGLEQYF.

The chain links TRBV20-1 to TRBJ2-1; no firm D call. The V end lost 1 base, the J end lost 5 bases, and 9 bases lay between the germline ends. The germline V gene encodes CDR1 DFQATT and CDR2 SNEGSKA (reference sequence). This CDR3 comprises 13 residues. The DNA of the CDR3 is TGCAGTGCTAGAGGGGTACTGAACAATGAGCAGTTCTTC. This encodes CSARGVLNNEQFF.

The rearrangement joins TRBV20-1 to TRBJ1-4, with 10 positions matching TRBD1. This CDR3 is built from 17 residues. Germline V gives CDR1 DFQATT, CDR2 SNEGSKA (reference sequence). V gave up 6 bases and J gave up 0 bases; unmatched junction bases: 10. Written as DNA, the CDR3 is TGCAGTGCCCCCCCGACAGGGGGCCTCTCAACTAATGAAAAACTGTTTTTT. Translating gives CSAPPTGGLSTNEKLFF.

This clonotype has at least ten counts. The CDR3 DNA follows: TGCGCCAGCAGCGCCACTAGGCCTAGCTCCTACAATGAGCAGTTCTTC. Amino acid sequence: CASSATRPSSYNEQFF. This sequence joins TRBV5-1 and TRBJ2-1; weak D call: TRBD2 (5 bases). The CDR3 covers 16 residues. Germline V gene sequence: CDR1 SGHRS, CDR2 YFSETQ. Trimming left V 4 bases short and J 0 bases short, with 14 bases between. Supplemented by reference TRBV5-1 and TRBJ2-1, the full variable domain reads KAGVTQTPRYLIKTRGQQVTLSCSPISGHRSVSWYQQTPGQGLQFLFEYFSETQRNKGNFPGRFSGRQFSNSRSEMNVSTLELGDSALYLCASSATRPSSYNEQFFGPGTRLTVL.

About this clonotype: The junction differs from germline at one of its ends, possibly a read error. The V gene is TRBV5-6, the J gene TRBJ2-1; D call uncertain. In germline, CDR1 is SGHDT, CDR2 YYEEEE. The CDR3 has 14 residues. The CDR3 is CASSLTLNYYEQFF. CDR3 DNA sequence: TGTGCCAGCAGCTTGACACTAAACTACTATGAGCAGTTCTTC. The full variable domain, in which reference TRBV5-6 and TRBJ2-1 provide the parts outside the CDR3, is DAGVTQSPTHLIKTRGQQVTLRCSPKSGHDTVSWYQQALGQGPQFIFQYYEEEERQRGNFPDRFSGHQFPNYSSELNVNALLLGDSALYLCASSLTLNYYEQFFGPGTRLTVL.

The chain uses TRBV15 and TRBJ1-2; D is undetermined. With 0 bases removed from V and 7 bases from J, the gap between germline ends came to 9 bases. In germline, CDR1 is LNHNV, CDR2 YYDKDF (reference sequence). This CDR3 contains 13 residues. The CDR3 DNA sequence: TGTGCCACCAGCAGAGATTCGTCGGGTGGCTACACCTTC. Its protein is CATSRDSSGGYTF.

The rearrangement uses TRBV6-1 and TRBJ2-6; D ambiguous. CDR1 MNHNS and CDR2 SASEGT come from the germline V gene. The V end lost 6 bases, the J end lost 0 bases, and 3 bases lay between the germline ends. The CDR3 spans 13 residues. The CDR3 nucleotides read TGTGCCAGCAGGACCTCTGGGGCCAACGTCCTGACTTTC. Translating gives CASRTSGANVLTF.

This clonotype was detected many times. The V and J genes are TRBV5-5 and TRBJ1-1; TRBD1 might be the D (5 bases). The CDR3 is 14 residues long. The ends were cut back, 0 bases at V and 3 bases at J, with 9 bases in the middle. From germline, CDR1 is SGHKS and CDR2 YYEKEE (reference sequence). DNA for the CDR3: TGTGCCAGCAGCTTGGAGGCCAGGGACACTGAAGCTTTCTTT. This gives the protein CASSLEARDTEAFF. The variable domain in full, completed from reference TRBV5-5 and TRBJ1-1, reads DAGVTQSPTHLIKTRGQQVTLRCSPISGHKSVSWYQQVLGQGPQFIFQYYEKEERGRGNFPDRFSARQFPNYSSELNVNALLLGDSALYLCASSLEARDTEAFFGQGTRLTVV.

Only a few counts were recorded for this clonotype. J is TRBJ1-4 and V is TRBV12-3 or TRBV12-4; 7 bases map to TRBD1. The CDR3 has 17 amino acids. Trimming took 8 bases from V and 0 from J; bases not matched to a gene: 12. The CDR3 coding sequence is TGTGCCAGCCCCCTAGGACAGGAGATTACAACTAATGAAAAACTGTTTTTT. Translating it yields CASPLGQEITTNEKLFF.

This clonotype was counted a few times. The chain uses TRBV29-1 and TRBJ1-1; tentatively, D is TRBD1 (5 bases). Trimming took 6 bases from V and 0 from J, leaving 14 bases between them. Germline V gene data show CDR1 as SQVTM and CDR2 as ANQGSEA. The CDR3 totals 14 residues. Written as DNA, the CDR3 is TGCAGCGTAGAGAGACAGAGCATGAACACTGAAGCTTTCTTT. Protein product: CSVERQSMNTEAFF.

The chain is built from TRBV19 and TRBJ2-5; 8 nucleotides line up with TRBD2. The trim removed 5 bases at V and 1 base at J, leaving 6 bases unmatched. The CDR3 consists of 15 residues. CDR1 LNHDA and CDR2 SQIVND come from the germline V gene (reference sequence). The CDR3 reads CASSASGTSQETQYF. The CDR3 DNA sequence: TGTGCCAGTAGTGCTTCCGGGACTAGCCAAGAGACCCAGTACTTC.

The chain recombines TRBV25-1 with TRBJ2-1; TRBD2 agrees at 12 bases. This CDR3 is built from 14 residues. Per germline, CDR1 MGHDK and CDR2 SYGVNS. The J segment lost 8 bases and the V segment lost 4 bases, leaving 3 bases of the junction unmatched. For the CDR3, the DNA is TGTGCCAGCAGTGTGTCTAGCGGGAGGGATGAGCAGTTCTTC. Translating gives CASSVSSGRDEQFF.

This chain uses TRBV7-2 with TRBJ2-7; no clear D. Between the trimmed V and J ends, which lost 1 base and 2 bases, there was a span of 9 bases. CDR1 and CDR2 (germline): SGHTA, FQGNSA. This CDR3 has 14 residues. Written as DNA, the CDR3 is TGTGCCAGCAGCTTAGTAGTGGAAGCCTACGAGCAGTACTTC. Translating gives CASSLVVEAYEQYF.

As DNA, the CDR3 is TGCAGCGTCCTTCGAGGGACAGGCCCAATTAATGAGCAGTTCTTC. This encodes CSVLRGTGPINEQFF. The V and J genes are TRBV29-1 and TRBJ2-1; TRBD1 aligns across 8 bases. Germline V CDR1 and CDR2: SQVTM, ANQGSEA. The CDR3 length is 15 residues. Unmatched junction bases numbered 14, after V lost 6 bases and J lost 7 bases.

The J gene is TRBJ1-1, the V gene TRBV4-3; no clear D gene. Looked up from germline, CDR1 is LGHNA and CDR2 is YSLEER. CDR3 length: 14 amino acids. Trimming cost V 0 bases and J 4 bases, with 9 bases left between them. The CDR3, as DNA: TGCGCCAGCAGCCAAGACAGTTCACCCACTGAAGCTTTCTTT. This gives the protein CASSQDSSPTEAFF.

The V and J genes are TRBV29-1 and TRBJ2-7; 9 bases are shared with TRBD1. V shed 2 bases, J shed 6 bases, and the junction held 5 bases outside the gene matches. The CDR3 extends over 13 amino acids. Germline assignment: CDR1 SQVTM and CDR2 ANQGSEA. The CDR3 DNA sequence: TGCAGCGTTGAAATAAAGACAGGGGGCGAGCAGTACTTC. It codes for CSVEIKTGGEQYF.